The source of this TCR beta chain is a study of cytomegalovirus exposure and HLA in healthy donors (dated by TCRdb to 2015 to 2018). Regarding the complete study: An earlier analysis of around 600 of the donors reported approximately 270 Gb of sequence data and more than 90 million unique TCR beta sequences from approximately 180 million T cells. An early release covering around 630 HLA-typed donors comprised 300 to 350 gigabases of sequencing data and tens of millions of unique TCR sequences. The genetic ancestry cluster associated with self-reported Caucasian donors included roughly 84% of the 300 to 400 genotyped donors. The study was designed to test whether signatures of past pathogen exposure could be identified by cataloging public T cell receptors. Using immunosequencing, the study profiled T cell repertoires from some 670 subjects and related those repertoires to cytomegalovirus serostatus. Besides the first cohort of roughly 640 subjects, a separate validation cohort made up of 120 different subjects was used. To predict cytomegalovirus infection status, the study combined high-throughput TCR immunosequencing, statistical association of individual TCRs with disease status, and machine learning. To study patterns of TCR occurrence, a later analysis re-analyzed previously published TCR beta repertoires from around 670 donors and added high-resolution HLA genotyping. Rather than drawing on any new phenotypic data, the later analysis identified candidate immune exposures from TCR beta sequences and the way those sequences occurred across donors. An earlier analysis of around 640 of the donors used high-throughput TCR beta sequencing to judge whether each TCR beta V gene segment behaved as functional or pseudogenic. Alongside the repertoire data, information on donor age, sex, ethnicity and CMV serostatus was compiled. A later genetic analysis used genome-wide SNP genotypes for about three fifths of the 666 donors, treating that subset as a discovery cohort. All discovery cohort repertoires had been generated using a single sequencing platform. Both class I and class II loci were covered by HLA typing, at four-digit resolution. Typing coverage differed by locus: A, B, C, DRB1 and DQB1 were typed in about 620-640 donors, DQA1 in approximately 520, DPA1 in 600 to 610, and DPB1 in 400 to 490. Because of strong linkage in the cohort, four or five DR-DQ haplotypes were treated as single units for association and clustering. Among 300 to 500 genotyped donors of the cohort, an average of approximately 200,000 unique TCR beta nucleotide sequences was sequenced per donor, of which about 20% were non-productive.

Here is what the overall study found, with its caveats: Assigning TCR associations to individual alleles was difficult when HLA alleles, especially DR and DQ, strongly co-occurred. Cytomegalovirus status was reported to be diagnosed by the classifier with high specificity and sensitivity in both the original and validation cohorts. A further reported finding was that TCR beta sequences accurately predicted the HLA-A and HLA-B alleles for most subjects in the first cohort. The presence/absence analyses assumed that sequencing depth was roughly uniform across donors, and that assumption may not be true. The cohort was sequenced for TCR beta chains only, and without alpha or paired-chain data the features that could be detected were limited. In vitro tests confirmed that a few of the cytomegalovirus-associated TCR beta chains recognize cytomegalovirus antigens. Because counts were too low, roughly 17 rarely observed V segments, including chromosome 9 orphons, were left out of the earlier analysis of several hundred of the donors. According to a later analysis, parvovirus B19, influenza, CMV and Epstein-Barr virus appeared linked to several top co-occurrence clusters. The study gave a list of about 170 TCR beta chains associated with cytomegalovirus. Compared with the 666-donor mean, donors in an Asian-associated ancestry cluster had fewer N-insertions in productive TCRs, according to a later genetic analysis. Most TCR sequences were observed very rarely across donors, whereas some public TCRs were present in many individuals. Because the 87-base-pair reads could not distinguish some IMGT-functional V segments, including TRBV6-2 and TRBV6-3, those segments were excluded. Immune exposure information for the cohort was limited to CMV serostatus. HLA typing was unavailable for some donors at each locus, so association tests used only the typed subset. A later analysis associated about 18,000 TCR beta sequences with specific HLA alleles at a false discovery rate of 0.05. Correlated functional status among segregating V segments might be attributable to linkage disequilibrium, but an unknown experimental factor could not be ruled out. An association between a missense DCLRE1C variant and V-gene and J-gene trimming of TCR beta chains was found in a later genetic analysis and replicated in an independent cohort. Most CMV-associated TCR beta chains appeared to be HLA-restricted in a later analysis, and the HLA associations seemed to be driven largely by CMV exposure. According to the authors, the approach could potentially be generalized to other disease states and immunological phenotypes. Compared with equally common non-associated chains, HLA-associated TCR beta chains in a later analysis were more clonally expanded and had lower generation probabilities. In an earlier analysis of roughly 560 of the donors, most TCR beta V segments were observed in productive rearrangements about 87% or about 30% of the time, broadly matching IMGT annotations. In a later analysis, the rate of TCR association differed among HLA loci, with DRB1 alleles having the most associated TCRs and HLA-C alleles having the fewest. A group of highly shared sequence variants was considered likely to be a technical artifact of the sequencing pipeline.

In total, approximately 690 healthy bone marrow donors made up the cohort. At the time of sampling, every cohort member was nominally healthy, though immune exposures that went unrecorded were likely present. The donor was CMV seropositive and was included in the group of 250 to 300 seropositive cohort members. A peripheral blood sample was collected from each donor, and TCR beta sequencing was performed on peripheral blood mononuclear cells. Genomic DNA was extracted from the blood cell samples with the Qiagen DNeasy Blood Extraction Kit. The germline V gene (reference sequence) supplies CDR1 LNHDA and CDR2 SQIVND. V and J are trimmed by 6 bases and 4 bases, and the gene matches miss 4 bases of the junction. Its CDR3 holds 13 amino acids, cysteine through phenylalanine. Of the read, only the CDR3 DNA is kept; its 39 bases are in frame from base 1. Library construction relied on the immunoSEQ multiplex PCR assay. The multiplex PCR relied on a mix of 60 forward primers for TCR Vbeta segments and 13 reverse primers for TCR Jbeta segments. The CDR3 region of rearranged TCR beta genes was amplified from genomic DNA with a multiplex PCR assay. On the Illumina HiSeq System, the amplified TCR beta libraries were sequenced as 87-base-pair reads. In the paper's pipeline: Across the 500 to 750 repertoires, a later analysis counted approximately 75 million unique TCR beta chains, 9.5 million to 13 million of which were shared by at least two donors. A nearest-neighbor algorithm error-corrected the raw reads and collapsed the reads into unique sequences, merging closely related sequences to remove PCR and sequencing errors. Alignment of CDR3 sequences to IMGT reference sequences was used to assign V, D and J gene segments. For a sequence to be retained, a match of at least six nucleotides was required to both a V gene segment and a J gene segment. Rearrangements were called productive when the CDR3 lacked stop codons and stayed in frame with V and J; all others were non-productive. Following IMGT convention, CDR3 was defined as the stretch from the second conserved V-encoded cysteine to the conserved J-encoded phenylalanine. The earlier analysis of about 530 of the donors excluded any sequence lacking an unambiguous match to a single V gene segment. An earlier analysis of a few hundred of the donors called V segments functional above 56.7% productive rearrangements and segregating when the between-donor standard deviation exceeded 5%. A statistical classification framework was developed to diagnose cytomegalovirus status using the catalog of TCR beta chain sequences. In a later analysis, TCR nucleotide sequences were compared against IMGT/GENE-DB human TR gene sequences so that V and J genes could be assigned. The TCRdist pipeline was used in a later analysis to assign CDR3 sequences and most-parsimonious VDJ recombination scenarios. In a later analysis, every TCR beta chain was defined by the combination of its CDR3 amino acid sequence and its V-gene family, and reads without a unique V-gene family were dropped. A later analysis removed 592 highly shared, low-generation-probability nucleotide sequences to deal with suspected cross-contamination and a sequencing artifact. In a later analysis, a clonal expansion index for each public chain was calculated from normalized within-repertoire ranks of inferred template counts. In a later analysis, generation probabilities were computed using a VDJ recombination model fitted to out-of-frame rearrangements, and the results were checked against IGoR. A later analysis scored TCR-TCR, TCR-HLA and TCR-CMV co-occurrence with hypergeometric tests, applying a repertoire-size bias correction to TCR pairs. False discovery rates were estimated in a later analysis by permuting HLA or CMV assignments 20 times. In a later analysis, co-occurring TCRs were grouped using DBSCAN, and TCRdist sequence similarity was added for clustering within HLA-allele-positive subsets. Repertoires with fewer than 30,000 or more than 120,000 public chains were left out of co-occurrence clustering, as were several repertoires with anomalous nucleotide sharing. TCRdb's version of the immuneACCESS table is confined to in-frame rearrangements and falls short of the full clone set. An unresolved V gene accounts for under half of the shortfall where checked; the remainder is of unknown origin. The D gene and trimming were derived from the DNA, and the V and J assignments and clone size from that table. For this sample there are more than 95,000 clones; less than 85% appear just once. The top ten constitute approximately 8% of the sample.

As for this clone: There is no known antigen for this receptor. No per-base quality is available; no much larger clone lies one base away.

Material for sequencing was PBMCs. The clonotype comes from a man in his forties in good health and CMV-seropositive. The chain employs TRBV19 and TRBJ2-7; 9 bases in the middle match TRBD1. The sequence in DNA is TGTGCCAGTAGCCGGGACAGGGAGTACGAGCAGTACTTC. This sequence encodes CASSRDREYEQYF.